What follows are 5 T cell receptor beta chains derived from one specimen sequenced in a study of cytomegalovirus exposure and HLA in healthy donors. The study ran its PCR with 60 Vbeta and 13 Jbeta primers. Assay: immunoSEQ multiplex PCR; the TCRdb copy retains only in-frame clones and omits some. The sample has 190,000 or so clones, 75% to 85% seen once; the top ten hold about 0.7%. The sample was PBMCs. These receptors were collected from a boy between 5 and 17 years old in good health and CMV-seronegative.

This clone was seen only once. The chain employs TRBV2 and TRBJ2-2; 9 nucleotides match TRBD1. Trimming took 6 bases from V and 8 from J; bases not matched to a gene: 4. The V gene's germline CDR1 is SNHLY and CDR2 FYNNEI. This CDR3 contains 13 residues. CDR3: CASSGQGRGELFF. CDR3 sequence (DNA): TGTGCCAGCAGCGGACAGGGGCGGGGGGAGCTGTTTTTT.

This clone turned up a few times. The J gene is TRBJ2-7, the V gene TRBV5-4, with D possibly being TRBD2 (6 bases). Trimming took off 3 bases at V and 3 bases at J, with 13 bases between the two ends. Per the germline V gene, CDR1 is SGHNT and CDR2 is YYREEE (reference sequence). The CDR3 extends over 14 amino acids. As DNA, the CDR3 is TGTGCCAGCAGCTCCTCCGGGACTGGCTACGAGCAGTACTTC. Amino acid sequence: CASSSSGTGYEQYF.

The chain uses TRBV7-9 and TRBJ1-2; TRBD1 might be the D (5 bases). Trimming stripped 2 bases from V and 2 bases from J, with 15 bases between. The CDR3 covers 16 residues. The germline V gene has CDR1 SEHNR and CDR2 FQNEAQ (reference sequence). The DNA of the CDR3 is TGTGCCAGCAGCTTATCTTCAGGGTTCTACAACTATGGCTACACCTTC. Translated: CASSLSSGFYNYGYTF.

This chain connects TRBV16 to TRBJ1-4, with 7 nucleotides matching TRBD1. Germline V CDR1 and CDR2: KGHSY, FQNENV. CDR3 length: 15 amino acids. V lost 0 bases and J lost 7; bases outside the gene matches: 5. The CDR3: CASSQSPGGGEKLFF. CDR3 bases: TGTGCCAGCAGCCAATCCCCAGGGGGAGGTGAAAAACTGTTTTTT. The whole variable domain, filled in from reference TRBV16 and TRBJ1-4, reads GEEVAQTPKHLVRGEGQKAKLYCAPIKGHSYVFWYQQVLKNEFKFLISFQNENVFDETGMPKERFSAKCLPNSPCSLEIQATKLEDSAVYFCASSQSPGGGEKLFFGSGTQLSVL.

The CDR3 protein is CASSLRGVGNTEAFF. DNA for the CDR3: TGTGCCAGCAGCCTCCGGGGGGTGGGGAACACTGAAGCTTTCTTT. This chain links TRBV5-4 with TRBJ1-1; D is perhaps TRBD1 (5 bases). Trimming left V 4 bases short and J 1 base short, with 14 bases between. The CDR3 covers 15 residues. The germline CDR1 and CDR2 sequences are SGHNT and YYREEE (reference sequence).